In this sample, the clone carrying this T cell receptor (beta chain) turned up once. Its cognate antigen is unknown. The sample comes from a study of OX40 agonist ivuxolimab in advanced cancers. Study-level background: Ivuxolimab, which is an agonistic anti-OX40 (CD134) antibody, was administered to the patients. Males comprised around four fifths of the group, whose mean age was about 62 years (range about 20 to 85).

The CDR3 length is 14 residues. V was pared by 7 bases and J by 5 bases, with 8 bases of the junction left unmatched. CDR1 is GTSNPN, CDR2 SVGIG, per germline (reference sequence). Findings and caveats of the study: At 0.1 to 3.0 mg/kg and by week 6, CD4+ and CD8+ T cells in the blood had expanded clonally. The expanded peripheral T cells' antigen specificity was not determined.

Using immunoSEQ multiplex PCR, the repertoire was profiled, and TCRdb retains in-frame clones only, with some absent. The table shows over 65,000 clones, with 84% occurring only once. This sequence originates from an adult with an advanced solid tumor such as melanoma, head and neck, liver or kidney cancer. The starting material was CD4+ or CD8+ T cells sorted from blood, obtained in a trial of the OX40 agonist ivuxolimab. The V call is TRBV30, the J call TRBJ2-1; TRBD2 aligns across 10 bases. The CDR3 region is CASTSGNFDNEQFF. CDR3 bases: TGTGCCTCCACTAGCGGGAACTTTGACAATGAGCAGTTCTTC.